The 27 T cell receptor beta chains below all came from one sample that was sequenced in a study of cytomegalovirus exposure and HLA in healthy donors (dated by TCRdb to 2015 to 2018). Library preparation employed the immunoSEQ multiplex PCR assay. For the multiplex PCR, a mixture combining 60 forward primers for TCR Vbeta segments and 13 reverse primers for TCR Jbeta segments was used. TCRdb took this table from immuneACCESS and kept in-frame rearrangements with V and J called. Such tables lack part of the clones; where checked against another copy, unresolved V genes explain under half of the gap, and the rest is unexplained. Within this sample are roughly 120,000 clones, with 79% of them counted one time only. The ten largest clones capture approximately 2% of the sample. The sequencing sample was made of PBMCs. The source of these receptors is a man aged 18 to 29 in good health and CMV-seronegative.

This clone was recorded once. The chain carries TRBV5-1 and TRBJ1-6, with TRBD1 matching 7 bases. CDR3 length: 16 residues. In germline, CDR1 is SGHRS, CDR2 YFSETQ. V shed 0 bases, J shed 7 bases, and the junction held 7 bases outside the gene matches. In DNA, the CDR3 is TGCGCCAGCAGCTTGGTTGCCGGGACAGTAAATTCACCCCTCCACTTT. This encodes CASSLVAGTVNSPLHF.

The V call is TRBV7-8, the J call TRBJ2-7; the D gene is possibly TRBD2 (6 bases). This CDR3 spans 19 amino acids. In germline, CDR1 is SGHVS, CDR2 FQNEAQ. The V end lost 1 base, the J end lost 5 bases, and 27 bases lay between the germline ends. The DNA for the CDR3 is TGTGCCAGCAGCTTAGGAGGGACTGTTGTTTGGCGGGCGGAACACGAGCAGTACTTC. Amino acids: CASSLGGTVVWRAEHEQYF.

The chain recombines TRBV27 with TRBJ2-6; TRBD2 agrees at 8 bases. This CDR3 has 16 residues. Trimming at V came to 7 bases and at J to 0 bases, leaving 5 bases not matched to a gene. CDR1 is MNHEY, CDR2 SMNVEV, per germline (reference sequence). CDR3 bases: TGTGCCAGCAACCGGCGGGGGGACTCTGGGGCCAACGTCCTGACTTTC. This translates into CASNRRGDSGANVLTF.

This rearrangement joins TRBV18 to TRBJ1-2; TRBD1 might be the D (6 bases). The CDR3 runs 17 residues. Germline-derived CDR1 and CDR2 are KGHSH and LQKENI. V was cut by 3 bases and J by 0 bases, with 17 bases left in between. This chain's CDR3 is CASSPRDTDFSNYGYTF. The DNA of the CDR3 is TGTGCCAGCTCACCCCGGGACACCGACTTCTCTAACTATGGCTACACCTTC.

This clone showed up just once. The chain combines TRBV30 with TRBJ1-3; 7 nucleotides match TRBD1. This CDR3 region has 14 residues. Trimming cost V 7 bases and J 0 bases; bases outside gene matches: 6. CDR1 GTSNPN and CDR2 SVGIG come from the germline V gene (reference sequence). DNA of the CDR3: TGTGCCTTATCACAGGGGAGCTCTGGAAACACCATATATTTT. Translation: CALSQGSSGNTIYF. Full variable domain (remainder filled in from reference TRBV30 and TRBJ1-3): SQTIHQWPATLVQPVGSPLSLECTVEGTSNPNLYWYRQAAGRGLQLLFYSVGIGQISSEVPQNLSASRPQDRQFILSSKKLLLSDSGFYLCALSQGSSGNTIYFGEGSWLTVV.

The chain couples TRBV19 to TRBJ1-5; D perhaps matches TRBD1 (5 bases). V gave up 1 base and J gave up 2 bases, with 12 bases separating them. The length of the CDR3 is 16 residues. Germline-derived CDR1 and CDR2 are LNHDA and SQIVND (reference sequence). As DNA, the CDR3 is TGTGCCAGTAGTATAGTATTCAGGGAGGGCAATCAGCCCCAGCATTTT. Amino acid sequence: CASSIVFREGNQPQHF.

This clone was found a few times. The genes are TRBV14 and TRBJ2-7; weak D call: TRBD2 (5 bases). The CDR3 totals 13 residues. V lost 3 bases and J lost 6, with 12 bases in between. Germline values: CDR1 SGHDN, CDR2 FVKESK. The CDR3: CASSHGPEGEQYF. The CDR3 nucleotides read TGTGCCAGCAGCCATGGTCCTGAGGGCGAGCAGTACTTC.

This sequence joins TRBV19 and TRBJ2-3; TRBD2 aligns across 7 bases. Germline lookup yields CDR1 LNHDA and CDR2 SQIVND (reference sequence). Trimming at V came to 3 bases and at J to 2 bases, leaving 14 bases not matched to a gene. This CDR3 has 18 residues. CDR3 in amino acids: CASSIRGRTSRFTDTQYF. DNA of the CDR3: TGTGCCAGTAGTATCCGTGGAAGGACTAGTCGTTTCACAGATACGCAGTATTTT.

The rearrangement links TRBV5-1 to TRBJ2-1, with 11 bases identical to TRBD2. V gave up 9 bases and J gave up 6 bases; unmatched junction bases: 11. The CDR3 is made up of 15 amino acids. Germline CDR1 is SGHRS and CDR2 is YFSETQ. CDR3 sequence reads: CATKTETSGTNEQFF. The DNA of the CDR3 is TGCGCCACCAAAACTGAGACTAGCGGGACCAATGAGCAGTTCTTC.

This rearrangement joins TRBV4-1 to TRBJ2-7; TRBD1 aligns across 8 bases. The CDR3 has 15 amino acids. Germline lookup yields CDR1 MGHRA and CDR2 YSYEKL. The V segment lost 0 bases and the J segment 6 bases; nucleotides outside the gene matches: 7. This CDR3 reads CASSQDSRTGSEQYV. The CDR3 DNA is TGCGCCAGCAGCCAAGATTCTCGGACAGGGTCCGAGCAGTACGTC.

This chain connects TRBV5-4 to TRBJ2-2; 10 bases align to TRBD2. The germline gives CDR1 SGHNT, CDR2 YYREEE (reference sequence). The CDR3 runs 15 residues. Trimming cost V 1 base and J 5 bases; bases outside gene matches: 2. In DNA, the CDR3 is TGTGCCAGCAGCTTGCCAGCGGGAGGGACCGGGGAGCTGTTTTTT. Translation: CASSLPAGGTGELFF.

This clone was seen a few times. The chain recombines TRBV18 with TRBJ2-3; D is perhaps TRBD2 (5 bases). Germline V lookup: CDR1 KGHSH, CDR2 LQKENI. Trimming shortened V by 6 bases and J by 5 bases, and 21 bases separated the two germline ends. The CDR3 totals 16 residues. CDR3 in DNA: TGTGCCAGCTCCAGAGACCCAGACCTTCGGGGAGATACGCAGTATTTT. Translation gives CASSRDPDLRGDTQYF.

This sequence joins TRBV7-9 and TRBJ2-3; no clear D gene. Germline-derived CDR1 and CDR2 are SEHNR and FQNEAQ (reference sequence). This CDR3 region has 14 residues. Trimming took 4 bases from V and 0 from J, leaving 8 bases between them. The CDR3 reads CASSSQISTDTQYF. CDR3 coding DNA: TGTGCCAGCAGCTCCCAGATCAGCACAGATACGCAGTATTTT.

The V gene is TRBV7-9, the J gene TRBJ1-1; D is unclear. Trimming cost V 4 bases and J 0 bases, with 9 bases left between them. The CDR3 is 14 amino acids. Looked up from germline, CDR1 is SEHNR and CDR2 is FQNEAQ (reference sequence). CDR3 nucleotides: TGTGCCAGCAGCTCCATGAGTGTGAACACTGAAGCTTTCTTT. It codes for CASSSMSVNTEAFF. The full variable domain, with the rest looked up from reference TRBV7-9 and TRBJ1-1, is DTGVSQNPRHKITKRGQNVTFRCDPISEHNRLYWYRQTLGQGPEFLTYFQNEAQLEKSRLLSDRFSAERPKGSFSTLEIQRTEQGDSAMYLCASSSMSVNTEAFFGQGTRLTVV.

The gene calls are TRBV6-5 and TRBJ2-1; TRBD2 agrees at 14 bases. The germline V gene has CDR1 MNHEY and CDR2 SVGAGI. The V segment lost 0 bases and the J segment 10 bases; nucleotides outside the gene matches: 5. This CDR3 spans 16 amino acids. CDR3 sequence: CASSYSTSGRAREQFF. The CDR3, as DNA: TGTGCCAGCAGTTACTCGACTAGCGGGAGGGCCCGGGAGCAGTTCTTC.

This clone came up once. The chain is built from TRBV27 and TRBJ2-7, with 9 bases that match TRBD1. With 5 bases clipped from V and 2 bases from J, the junction kept 7 bases outside the gene matches. Germline CDR1 reads MNHEY; CDR2 reads SMNVEV (reference sequence). The CDR3 has 15 amino acids. The CDR3 sequence: CASSAPGTGTYEQYF. CDR3 DNA: TGTGCCAGCAGTGCCCCCGGGACAGGGACCTACGAGCAGTACTTC.

The CDR3 loop is CASSLSLQAKGGETQYF. CDR3 coding DNA: TGTGCCAGCAGCTTGAGTCTTCAGGCCAAAGGTGGGGAGACCCAGTACTTC. The chain has TRBV5-4 and TRBJ2-5; no definite D call. Per germline, CDR1 SGHNT and CDR2 YYREEE (reference sequence). This CDR3 has 17 amino acids. V was pared by 1 base and J by 5 bases, with 21 bases between.

This chain links TRBV9 with TRBJ2-2; 7 nucleotides match TRBD2. Germline V gene data show CDR1 as SGDLS and CDR2 as YYNGEE. V gave up 0 bases and J gave up 0 bases; unmatched junction bases: 14. The CDR3 is 20 residues long. CDR3: CASSVALIPAGTTNTGELFF. The CDR3 DNA reads TGTGCCAGCAGCGTAGCCTTAATCCCAGCGGGAACGACGAACACCGGGGAGCTGTTTTTT.

The chain is built from TRBV19 and TRBJ2-5, with TRBD1 matching 8 bases. The DNA end favors TRBJ2-7, so the J call may be wrong. The CDR3 runs 12 residues. The germline CDR1 and CDR2 sequences are LNHDA and SQIVND (reference sequence). The CDR3: CATGQGIYEQYF. CDR3 sequence (DNA): TGTGCCACAGGACAGGGAATCTACGAGCAGTACTTC.

The CDR3 spells CASSHDGNEQFF. The DNA of the CDR3 is TGTGCCAGCAGCCACGACGGGAATGAGCAGTTCTTC. The rearrangement links TRBV7-9 to TRBJ2-1; D not certain. This CDR3 region has 12 residues. V lost 5 bases and J lost 7, with 9 bases in between. Germline V gives CDR1 SEHNR, CDR2 FQNEAQ (reference sequence).

The chain is built from TRBV27 and TRBJ2-5; no firm D call. Germline-derived CDR1 and CDR2 are MNHEY and SMNVEV (reference sequence). The CDR3 sequence is 11 residues long. The V and J ends lost 2 bases and 10 bases respectively, with 8 bases between them. The CDR3 DNA reads as TGTGCCAGCAGTTTAGGTCGGGTCCAGTACTTC. Translating it yields CASSLGRVQYF.

This clone has more than one count but fewer than ten. An end of the junction differs from the germline gene, which may be a read error. V is TRBV7-9 and J is TRBJ2-1; D is ambiguous. Germline loops: CDR1 SEHNR, CDR2 FQNEAQ (reference sequence). The CDR3 length is 11 residues. As DNA, the CDR3 is TGTGCCAGCAGCCCCTATAATGAGCAGTTCTTC. It codes for CASSPYNEQFF.

This clone was seen only a few times. This sequence joins TRBV6-6 and TRBJ2-7; 7 bases fit TRBD1. With 6 bases clipped from V and 5 bases from J, the junction kept 7 bases outside the gene matches. Germline V gene sequence: CDR1 MNHNY, CDR2 SVGAGI (reference sequence). The CDR3 consists of 13 residues. The CDR3 region has the DNA TGTGCCAGCAGAGCGACAGGGACCGACGAGCAGTACGTC. Amino acids: CASRATGTDEQYV.

This rearrangement joins TRBV6-1 to TRBJ2-1; 10 positions agree with TRBD2. J was trimmed by 6 bases and V by 3 bases; bases with no gene match: 8. Germline V gene sequence: CDR1 MNHNS, CDR2 SASEGT. The CDR3 is made up of 16 amino acids. The CDR3 nucleotides are TGTGCCAGCAGTGAGCATAGCGGGAGGTGGGGCAATGAGCAGTTCTTC. Protein sequence: CASSEHSGRWGNEQFF.

The chain carries TRBV25-1 and TRBJ1-2; TRBD1 aligns across 10 bases. The CDR3 is made up of 13 amino acids. Trimming cost V 6 bases and J 7 bases; bases outside gene matches: 5. Per germline, CDR1 MGHDK and CDR2 SYGVNS. The CDR3 DNA follows: TGTGCCAGCAGGGGGGACAGGGGTTCTGGCTACACCTTC. It specifies CASRGDRGSGYTF.

The V gene is TRBV4-1, the J gene TRBJ2-7; D gene unclear. The CDR3 is 14 residues long. Looked up from germline, CDR1 is MGHRA and CDR2 is YSYEKL. Trimming stripped 1 base from V and 4 bases from J, with 11 bases between. CDR3 protein: CASSQAPGSYEQYV. The CDR3 bases are TGCGCCAGCAGCCAAGCACCGGGTTCGTACGAGCAGTACGTC.

This clone was picked up a small number of times. The chain links TRBV27 to TRBJ1-2, with 9 bases fitting TRBD1. V was pared by 7 bases and J by 0 bases, with 3 bases of the junction left unmatched. CDR3 length: 14 amino acids. CDR1 MNHEY and CDR2 SMNVEV come from the germline V gene (reference sequence). The CDR3 is CASTRTGANYGYTF. The CDR3 nucleotides are TGTGCCAGCACCCGGACAGGGGCTAACTATGGCTACACCTTC.